This passage covers 13 T cell receptor beta chains from one sample sequenced in a study of regulatory T cells in long-lasting Graves disease. Time point in this sample: persistent/refractory GD, antithyroid drugs over 5 years with positive TRAb. TCR sequences were obtained from RNA taken from PBMCs. HTBI primers from iRepertoire and Arm-PCR of CDR3 regions yielded the TCR beta libraries. TCRdb itself ran the multiplex PCR reads through MiXCR, one entry per CDR3 protein. This table holds approximately 400,000 distinct CDR3 sequences, about 20% found once. The sequences come from peripheral blood mononuclear cells (PBMCs), collected when the disease was refractory, from a patient treated with antithyroid drugs. The source of these receptors is a female donor with Graves disease.

In its sample, this clonotype was seen many times. This sequence joins TRBV28 and TRBJ1-1; D possibly corresponds to TRBD1 (6 bases). The V end was cut by 3 bases, the J end by 2 bases, with 10 bases between. This CDR3 contains 14 residues. CDR1 is MDHEN and CDR2 is SYDVKM in the germline V gene. In DNA form, the CDR3 reads TGTGCCAGCAGTTTTGAGGGGGTCAACACTGAAGCTTTCTTT. Protein product: CASSFEGVNTEAFF.

The chain couples TRBV30 to TRBJ2-1; no clear D gene. Trimming cost V 0 bases and J 0 bases, with 9 bases left between them. The CDR3 totals 15 residues. The germline gives CDR1 GTSNPN, CDR2 SVGIG (reference sequence). CDR3 DNA sequence: TGTGCCTGGAGTGTACCGTGGAGCTCCTACAATGAGCAGTTCTTC. Translated, it gives CAWSVPWSSYNEQFF.

This clonotype was seen at least ten times. The chain combines TRBV13 with TRBJ2-2; weak D call: TRBD1 (5 bases). The CDR3 is made up of 13 amino acids. V lost 5 bases to trimming and J lost 8 bases, with 12 bases between them. Germline assignment: CDR1 PRHDT and CDR2 FYEKMQ (reference sequence). The CDR3 DNA reads as TGTGCCAGCAGCCCCCAGGGATCAGGGGAGCTGTTTTTT. This gives the protein CASSPQGSGELFF.

Written as DNA, the CDR3 is TGTGCCAGCAGTGACGACAGACAACAAAATGAGCAGTTCTTC. Amino acid sequence: CASSDDRQQNEQFF. V usage is TRBV2 and J usage is TRBJ2-1; D is perhaps TRBD1 (5 bases). Per the germline V gene, CDR1 is SNHLY and CDR2 is FYNNEI. The V end lost 3 bases, the J end lost 7 bases, and 13 bases lay between the germline ends. The CDR3 runs to 14 residues.

The J gene is TRBJ1-2, the V gene TRBV10-3, with 7 bases lining up with TRBD1. V was clipped by 3 bases and J by 5 bases; unmatched bases: 9. The CDR3 runs 15 residues. Germline lookup yields CDR1 ENHRY and CDR2 SYGVKD. The CDR3 reads CAISEEGALSYGYTF. CDR3 sequence (DNA): TGTGCCATCAGTGAAGAGGGGGCGCTTTCGTATGGCTACACCTTC.

In this sample, this clonotype turned up a few times. The chain carries TRBV5-1 and TRBJ1-4; tentative D call: TRBD1 (5 bases). Deletions cut 1 base from V and 4 bases from J, with 8 bases between. CDR1 is SGHRS and CDR2 is YFSETQ in the germline V gene. This CDR3 comprises 14 residues. CDR3 protein: CASSLMGDNEKLFF. The CDR3 coding sequence is TGCGCCAGCAGCTTGATGGGGGATAATGAAAAACTGTTTTTT.

On this clonotype itself: A much larger clonotype is one base distant, so this may be a read error. The chain links TRBV2 to TRBJ1-5; no clear D. Per germline, CDR1 SNHLY and CDR2 FYNNEI. V lost 6 bases to trimming and J lost 4 bases, with 16 bases between them. The CDR3 loop spans 15 amino acids. The CDR3 sequence: CASRPGIRVNQPQHF. CDR3 bases: TGTGCCAGCAGACCCGGGATAAGGGTTAATCAGCCCCAGCATTTT.

V is TRBV10-3 and J is TRBJ1-2, with D perhaps matching TRBD1 (5 bases). The V gene's germline CDR1 is ENHRY and CDR2 SYGVKD. Trimming stripped 3 bases from V and 6 bases from J, with 8 bases between. This CDR3 region has 12 residues. In DNA, the CDR3 is TGTGCCATCAGTGATGCGGGGGATGGCTACACCTTC. This gives the protein CAISDAGDGYTF.

This chain connects TRBV7-3 to TRBJ2-2; weak D call: TRBD2 (5 bases). The CDR3 has 14 amino acids. The V gene's germline CDR1 is SGHTA and CDR2 FQGTGA. Trimming took off 5 bases at V and 6 bases at J, with 13 bases between the two ends. The DNA of the CDR3 is TGTGCCAGCAGCACAATGAATAGCGCCGGGGAGCTGTTTTTT. Translation: CASSTMNSAGELFF. Variable domain in full (rest from reference TRBV7-3 and TRBJ2-2): GAGVSQTPSNKVTEKGKYVELRCDPISGHTALYWYRQSLGQGPEFLIYFQGTGAADDSGLPNDRFFAVRPEGSVSTLKIQRTERGDSAVYLCASSTMNSAGELFFGEGSRLTVL.

This clonotype was seen many times. This chain connects TRBV28 to TRBJ2-7; 10 bases line up with TRBD2. Germline-derived CDR1 and CDR2 are MDHEN and SYDVKM. The V segment lost 5 bases and the J segment 6 bases; nucleotides outside the gene matches: 13. The CDR3 runs 16 residues. CDR3 in DNA: TGTGCCAGCAGTCGGGGACTAGCGCGTACAGAGGGCGAGCAGTACTTC. Its translation is CASSRGLARTEGEQYF.

In this sample, this clonotype turned up a few times. This chain links TRBV28 with TRBJ1-3; a possible D gene is TRBD1 (5 bases). CDR1 and CDR2 (germline): MDHEN, SYDVKM. The CDR3 is 17 amino acids. Trimming removed 7 bases from V and 0 bases from J, with 19 bases in between. In DNA form, the CDR3 reads TGTGCCAGCACCCTTCTGGGGGGACCTATCTCTGGAAACACCATATATTTT. Its translation: CASTLLGGPISGNTIYF.

This chain joins TRBV3-1 and TRBJ2-5, with 8 bases lining up with TRBD2. V was pared by 1 base and J by 3 bases, with 4 bases of the junction left unmatched. The CDR3 length is 15 residues. Germline CDR1 reads LGHDT; CDR2 reads YNNKEL (reference sequence). The DNA for the CDR3 is TGTGCCAGCAGCCAAGTCGGTAGCGGGAAAGAGACCCAGTACTTC. Amino acids: CASSQVGSGKETQYF.

Many counts were recorded for this clonotype. The V gene is TRBV28, the J gene TRBJ1-5, with 9 bases identical to TRBD1. This CDR3 comprises 17 residues. The germline CDR1 and CDR2 sequences are MDHEN and SYDVKM. The J segment lost 6 bases and the V segment lost 0 bases, leaving 9 bases of the junction unmatched. DNA for the CDR3: TGTGCCAGCAGTTTATGGGAGGGACAGGGTGGTCTTCAGCCCCAGCATTTT. Amino acids: CASSLWEGQGGLQPQHF.